The following is a TCR beta chain sequence with its context. What it binds is not known. The V and J ends lost 0 bases and 10 bases respectively, with 1 base between them. The length of the CDR3 is 11 residues. Germline CDR1 is LGHNA and CDR2 is YNFKEQ. The data originate from a study of CD8+CD57+ T cells in acquired aplastic anemia. Points from the study as a whole: In common between the patients and the controls were approximately 28 CD8+ CDR3 sequences.

Profiling of TCR beta VDJ combinations and CDR3 sequences used genomic DNA as template. TCRdb independently ran MiXCR on the reads; one entry per CDR3 protein. The sample consists of 220,000 or so distinct CDR3 sequences, over 55% of them appearing once. Individuals selected for sequencing had exhibited CD8+CD57+ cell expansion on flow cytometry. Blood sampling was performed on the patients, and none of them had received therapy by then. V is TRBV4-2 and J is TRBJ2-6, with D uncertain. The sequence derives from a human donor with aplastic anemia. Sequences were obtained from sorted CD4+, CD8+, or CD8+CD57+ T cells (not recorded which) from PBMCs. DNA for the CDR3: TGTGCCAGCAGCCAAGAGAACGTCCTGACTTTC. Translation gives CASSQENVLTF.